The T cell receptor beta chain described here comes from a study of beta chain features in type 1 diabetes. Isolated RNA was reverse transcribed in full, so expressed TCRB transcripts were sequenced. Generated by immunoSEQ multiplex PCR, the TCRdb table keeps only in-frame clones and is missing some. The repertoire holds around 250,000 clones, with around 68% as singletons. The ends were cut back, 0 bases at V and 9 bases at J, with 11 bases in the middle. CDR1 GTSNPN and CDR2 SVGIG come from the germline V gene (reference sequence). The CDR3 loop spans 12 amino acids. This chain links TRBV30 with TRBJ1-2; tentatively, D is TRBD1 (5 bases). This receptor was obtained from a man under 40 in good health. The sample consisted of naive CD4+ T cells from blood. This CDR3 reads CAWSVLKDSYTF. The CDR3, as DNA: TGTGCCTGGAGTGTATTGAAGGACAGCTACACCTTC.